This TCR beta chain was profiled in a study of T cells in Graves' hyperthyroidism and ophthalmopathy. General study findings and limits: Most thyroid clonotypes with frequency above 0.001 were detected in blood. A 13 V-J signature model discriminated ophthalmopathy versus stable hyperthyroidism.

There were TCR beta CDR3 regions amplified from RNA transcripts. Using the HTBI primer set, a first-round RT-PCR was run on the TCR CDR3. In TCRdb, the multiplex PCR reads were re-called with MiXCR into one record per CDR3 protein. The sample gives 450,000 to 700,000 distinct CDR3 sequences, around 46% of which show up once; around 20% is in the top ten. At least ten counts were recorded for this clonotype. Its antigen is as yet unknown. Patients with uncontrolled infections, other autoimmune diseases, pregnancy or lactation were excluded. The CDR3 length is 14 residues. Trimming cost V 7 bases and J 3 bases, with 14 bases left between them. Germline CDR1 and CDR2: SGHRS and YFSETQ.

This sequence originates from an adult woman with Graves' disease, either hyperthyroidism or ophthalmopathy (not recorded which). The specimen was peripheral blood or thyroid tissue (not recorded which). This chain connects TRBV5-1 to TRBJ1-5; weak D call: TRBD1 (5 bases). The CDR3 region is CASPGGVDNQPQHF. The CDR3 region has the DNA TGCGCCAGCCCGGGGGGAGTAGACAATCAGCCCCAGCATTTT.